The T cell receptor (beta chain) under discussion was sequenced for a study of blood T cell repertoires in COVID-19. Study background: Whether acute or convalescent, the COVID-19 samples came from the United States, Italy and Spain.

Repertoires were generated with immunoSEQ multiplex PCR, while TCRdb's copy carries only in-frame clones and drops some. The profile shows more than 150,000 clones, 84% of them singletons. The CDR3 is made up of 14 amino acids. The germline gives CDR1 SGHRS, CDR2 YFSETQ. Trimming shortened V by 6 bases and J by 9 bases, and 19 bases separated the two germline ends. The material sequenced was PBMCs or T cells enriched from blood (not recorded which). The receptor was isolated from a woman in her forties or fifties who had recovered from COVID-19. The genes are TRBV5-1 and TRBJ2-1; TRBD1 is a possible D gene (6 bases). The CDR3 DNA follows: TGCGCCAGCATGGAGGCCGTAAAGGGGGTTGAGCAGTTCTTC. Its protein is CASMEAVKGVEQFF. Together with reference TRBV5-1 and TRBJ2-1, the CDR3 gives the full variable domain: KAGVTQTPRYLIKTRGQQVTLSCSPISGHRSVSWYQQTPGQGLQFLFEYFSETQRNKGNFPGRFSGRQFSNSRSEMNVSTLELGDSALYLCASMEAVKGVEQFFGPGTRLTVL.